Shown below are 8 T cell receptor beta chains from a single sample sequenced in a study of T cell repertoires in aging, cancer and after chemotherapy. Rearranged V-D-J TRB sequences were amplified with a mixed TRB-A/B primer pool. Via MiXCR, TCRdb re-called the multiplex PCR reads, giving one row per CDR3 protein. The sample has some 5,000 distinct CDR3 sequences, 33% seen once; the top ten hold around 14%. The template was genomic DNA from peripheral blood, not RNA. The specimen sequenced was blood. All receptors come from a human donor with a blood cancer.

This chain links TRBV12-3 or TRBV12-4 with TRBJ1-6; no firm D call. The V and J ends lost 7 bases and 8 bases respectively, with 12 bases between them. The CDR3 runs 13 residues. The CDR3 DNA sequence: TGTGCCAGCACTGCTTCGGACTATTCACCCCTCCACTTT. Translating gives CASTASDYSPLHF.

The chain recombines TRBV6-2 or TRBV6-3 with TRBJ1-2; D gene unclear. The germline gives CDR1 MNHEY, CDR2 SVGEGT. V gave up 2 bases and J gave up 2 bases, with 6 bases separating them. CDR3 length equals 13 residues. The CDR3 spells CASSYTVNYGYTF. In nucleotides, the CDR3 is TGTGCCAGCAGTTACACAGTGAACTATGGCTACACCTTC.

The chain recombines TRBV6-5 with TRBJ1-2; D remains unclear. CDR3 length: 14 amino acids. Germline lookup yields CDR1 MNHEY and CDR2 SVGAGI. V gave up 6 bases and J gave up 4 bases, with 15 bases separating them. In nucleotides, the CDR3 is TGTGCCAGCAGCCCCCCGGTCGGTACCTATGGCTACACCTTC. Translating it yields CASSPPVGTYGYTF.

The V call is TRBV7-9, the J call TRBJ2-2; 7 bases line up with TRBD1. After removal of 4 bases from V and 4 bases from J, the junction contained 3 bases not matched to a gene. The CDR3 is 14 residues long. Germline CDR1 SEHNR, CDR2 FQNEAQ (reference sequence). This chain's CDR3 is CASSSTGRTGELFF. In DNA form, the CDR3 reads TGTGCCAGCAGCTCGACAGGGCGCACCGGGGAGCTGTTTTTT.

This clonotype turned up a few times. The chain is built from TRBV30 and TRBJ2-3; 10 nucleotides align to TRBD2. V lost 4 bases, J lost 0 bases, and 10 bases stayed unmatched. The germline CDR1 and CDR2 sequences are GTSNPN and SVGIG (reference sequence). The CDR3 runs 17 residues. CDR3 nucleotide sequence: TGTGCCTGGACTAGCGGGGGCCTTCATTCTAGCACAGATACGCAGTATTTT. It translates to CAWTSGGLHSSTDTQYF.

The CDR3 sequence is CASIAADRGPSLGGYTF. The CDR3 nucleotides are TGTGCCAGCATCGCGGCCGACAGGGGACCGTCATTAGGGGGCTACACCTTC. The chain recombines TRBV6-1 with TRBJ1-2, with 8 bases that match TRBD1. Germline trimming cut 7 bases from V and 8 bases from J; bases unmatched to any gene: 21. The germline CDR1 and CDR2 sequences are MNHNS and SASEGT. There are 17 residues in the CDR3.

The V call is TRBV18, the J call TRBJ1-3, with TRBD1 matching 7 bases. This CDR3 is 15 amino acids long. The V segment lost 3 bases and the J segment 4 bases; nucleotides outside the gene matches: 6. Germline-derived CDR1 and CDR2 are KGHSH and LQKENI. The CDR3 region has the DNA TGTGCCAGCTCACCGCGAGGGACAGTGGGAAACACCATATATTTT. Encoded protein: CASSPRGTVGNTIYF.

Of note for this clonotype: The conserved phenylalanine or tryptophan is not found at the CDR3 terminus, so this likely reflects a read error. No DNA is shown, since the ends of the CDR3 on it are uncertain; the CDR3 is the one TCRdb lists. This chain uses TRBV12-3 or TRBV12-4 with TRBJ2-6. The CDR3 spans 8 amino acids, including both terminal residues. The CDR3: CASSLSSL.